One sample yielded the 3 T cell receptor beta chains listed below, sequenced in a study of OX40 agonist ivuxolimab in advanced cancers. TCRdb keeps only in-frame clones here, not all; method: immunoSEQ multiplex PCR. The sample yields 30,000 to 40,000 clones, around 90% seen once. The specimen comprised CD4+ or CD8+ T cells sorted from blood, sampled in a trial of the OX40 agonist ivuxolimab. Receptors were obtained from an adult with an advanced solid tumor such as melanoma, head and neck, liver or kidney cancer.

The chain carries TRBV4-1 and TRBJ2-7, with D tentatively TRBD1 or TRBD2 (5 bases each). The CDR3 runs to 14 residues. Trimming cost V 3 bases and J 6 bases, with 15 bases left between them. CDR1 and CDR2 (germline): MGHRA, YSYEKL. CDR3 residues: CASSHEGSGTEQYF. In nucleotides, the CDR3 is TGCGCCAGCAGCCATGAGGGATCAGGGACCGAGCAGTACTTC.

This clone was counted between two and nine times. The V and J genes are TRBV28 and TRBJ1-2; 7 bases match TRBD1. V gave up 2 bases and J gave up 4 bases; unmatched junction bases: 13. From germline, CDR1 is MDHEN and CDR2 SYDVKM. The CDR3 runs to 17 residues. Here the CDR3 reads CASSLVTRAGGTYGYTF. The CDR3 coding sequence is TGTGCCAGCAGTTTAGTAACCCGCGCAGGGGGGACCTATGGCTACACCTTC.

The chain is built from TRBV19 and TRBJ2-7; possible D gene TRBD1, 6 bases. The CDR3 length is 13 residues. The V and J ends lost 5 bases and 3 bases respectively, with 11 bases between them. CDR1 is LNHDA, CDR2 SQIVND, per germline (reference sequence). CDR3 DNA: TGTGCCAGTAGTCCGGGACAAGTCTACGAGCAGTACTTC. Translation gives CASSPGQVYEQYF.